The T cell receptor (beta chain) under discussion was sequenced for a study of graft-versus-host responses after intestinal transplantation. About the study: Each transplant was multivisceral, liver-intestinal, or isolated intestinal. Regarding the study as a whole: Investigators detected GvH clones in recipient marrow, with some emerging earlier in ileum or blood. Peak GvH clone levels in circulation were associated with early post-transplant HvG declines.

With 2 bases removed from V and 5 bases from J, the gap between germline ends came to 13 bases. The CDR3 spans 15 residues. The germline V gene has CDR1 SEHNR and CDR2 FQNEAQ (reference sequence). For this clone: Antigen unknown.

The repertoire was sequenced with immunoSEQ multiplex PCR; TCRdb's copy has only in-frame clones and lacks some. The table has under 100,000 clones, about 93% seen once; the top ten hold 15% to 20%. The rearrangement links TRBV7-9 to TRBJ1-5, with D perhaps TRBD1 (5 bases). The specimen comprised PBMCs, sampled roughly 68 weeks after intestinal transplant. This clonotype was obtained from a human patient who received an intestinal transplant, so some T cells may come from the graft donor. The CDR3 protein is CASSLSGGLDQPQHF. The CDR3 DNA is TGTGCCAGCAGCTTATCGGGGGGATTGGATCAGCCCCAGCATTTT. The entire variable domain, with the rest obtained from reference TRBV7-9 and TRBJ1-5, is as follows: DTGVSQNPRHKITKRGQNVTFRCDPISEHNRLYWYRQTLGQGPEFLTYFQNEAQLEKSRLLSDRFSAERPKGSFSTLEIQRTEQGDSAMYLCASSLSGGLDQPQHFGDGTRLSIL.